Below, 6 T cell receptor beta chains from the same sample are listed, as sequenced in a study of response to subunit inactivated influenza vaccine. TCRdb passed the RT-PCR reads through MiXCR, listing each CDR3 protein once. The sample includes about 500,000 distinct CDR3 sequences, about 15% seen only once; the top ten take 3%. This specimen was CD4+ T cells sorted from PBMCs, taken around 25 months after vaccination. Every receptor here comes from a man between 50 and 69 years old who received an inactivated influenza vaccine.

This clonotype was counted only a few times. This sequence joins TRBV28 and TRBJ1-1; no clear D. Germline V gene lookup returns CDR1 MDHEN and CDR2 SYDVKM. V was trimmed by 9 bases and J by 6 bases, leaving 14 bases between them. This CDR3 region has 12 residues. CDR3 residues: CASSSDLPEAFF. CDR3 coding DNA: TGTGCCAGTTCCTCGGACTTACCTGAAGCTTTCTTT.

The gene calls are TRBV3-1 and TRBJ2-1; 12 bases fit TRBD2. Germline lookup yields CDR1 LGHDT and CDR2 YNNKEL (reference sequence). The CDR3 covers 16 residues. V trimming: 1 base; J trimming: 6 bases; junction bases outside the gene matches: 4. The CDR3 protein is CASSQVPSGRANEQFF. The CDR3 region has the DNA TGTGCCAGCAGCCAAGTCCCTAGCGGGAGGGCCAATGAGCAGTTCTTC.

The J gene is TRBJ2-4, the V gene TRBV12-3 or TRBV12-4, with 9 positions matching TRBD1. The CDR3 length is 17 residues. V lost 6 bases, J lost 3 bases, and 12 bases stayed unmatched. CDR3 sequence: CASRPGRDRVVKNIQYF. The CDR3 DNA sequence: TGTGCCAGCAGGCCCGGCCGGGACAGGGTGGTCAAAAACATTCAGTACTTC.

The chain joins TRBV7-7 to TRBJ2-5, with TRBD2 as a possible D gene (7 bases). Per germline, CDR1 SSHAT and CDR2 FNYEAQ (reference sequence). Trimming left V 5 bases short and J 7 bases short, with 17 bases between. CDR3 size: 14 residues. The CDR3 DNA sequence: TGTGCCAGCAGCCCTAGGGGGGGGCATTTGACCCAGTACTTC. Protein: CASSPRGGHLTQYF.

This chain joins TRBV20-1 and TRBJ2-1; D not certain. The CDR3 length is 12 residues. The germline V and J ends were trimmed by 3 bases and 4 bases, with 7 bases remaining between them. From germline, CDR1 is DFQATT and CDR2 SNEGSKA (reference sequence). CDR3 protein: CSASGRYNEQFF. The CDR3 bases are TGCAGTGCTAGCGGCAGATACAATGAGCAGTTCTTC.

This clonotype showed up just a few times. The chain has TRBV6-4 and TRBJ1-5, with 7 bases that match TRBD1. In germline, CDR1 is MRHNA, CDR2 SNTAGT. Trimming at V came to 6 bases and at J to 5 bases, leaving 34 bases not matched to a gene. The CDR3 loop spans 23 amino acids. CDR3 coding DNA: TGTGCCAGCAGGGGATGGACAGGCTTAATGAGTGACTTCACGGGGCGGGTGGATCAGCCCCAGCATTTT. This gives the protein CASRGWTGLMSDFTGRVDQPQHF.